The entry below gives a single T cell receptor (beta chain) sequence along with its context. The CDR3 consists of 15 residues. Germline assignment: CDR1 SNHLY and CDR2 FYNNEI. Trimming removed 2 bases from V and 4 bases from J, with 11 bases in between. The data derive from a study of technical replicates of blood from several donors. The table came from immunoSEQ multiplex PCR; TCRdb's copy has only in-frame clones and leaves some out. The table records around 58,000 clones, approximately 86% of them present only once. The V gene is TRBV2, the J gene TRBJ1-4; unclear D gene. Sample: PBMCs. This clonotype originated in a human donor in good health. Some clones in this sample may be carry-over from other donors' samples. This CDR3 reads CASSETPKLNEKLFF. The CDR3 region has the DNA TGTGCCAGCAGTGAAACTCCTAAACTTAATGAAAAACTGTTTTTT.